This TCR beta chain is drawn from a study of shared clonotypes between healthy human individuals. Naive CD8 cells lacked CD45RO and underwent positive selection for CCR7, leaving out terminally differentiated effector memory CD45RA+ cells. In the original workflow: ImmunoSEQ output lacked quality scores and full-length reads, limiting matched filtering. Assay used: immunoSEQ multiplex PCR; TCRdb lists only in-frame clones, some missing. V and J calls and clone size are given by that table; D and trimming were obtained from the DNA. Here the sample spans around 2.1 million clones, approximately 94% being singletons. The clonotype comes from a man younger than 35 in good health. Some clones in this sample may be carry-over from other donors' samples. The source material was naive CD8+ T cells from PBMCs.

CDR3: CASRGDSSDTQYF. Written as DNA, the CDR3 is TGTGCCAGCAGGGGGGACAGTTCAGATACGCAGTATTTT. This chain links TRBV27 with TRBJ2-3, with TRBD1 identical over 7 bases. Trimming took 6 bases from V and 4 from J; bases not matched to a gene: 4. Germline CDR1 and CDR2: MNHEY and SMNVEV (reference sequence). The CDR3 has 13 residues.